This TCR beta chain is drawn from a study of shared T cell receptors in the human thymus. Using immunoSEQ multiplex PCR, the repertoire was profiled, and TCRdb retains in-frame clones only, with some absent. The sample records hundreds of thousands of clones, 88% being singletons. The germline V gene has CDR1 MDHEN and CDR2 SYDVKM. The V and J ends lost 3 bases and 7 bases respectively, with 12 bases between them. The CDR3 sequence is 14 residues long. These same records also appear under a second study, on human thymus T cells. That source reports: Resected material from corrective heart surgery provided the thymus tissue analysed. Thymic and blood repertoires appeared to carry a bias in their V and J gene usage.

The material sequenced was thymocytes. The receptor's source is a boy under two years old with a congenital heart defect. The rearrangement uses TRBV28 and TRBJ2-2, with TRBD2 as a possible D gene (6 bases). The CDR3 is CASSFGSPGGELFF. In nucleotides, the CDR3 is TGTGCCAGCAGTTTCGGGAGTCCCGGCGGGGAGCTGTTTTTT.